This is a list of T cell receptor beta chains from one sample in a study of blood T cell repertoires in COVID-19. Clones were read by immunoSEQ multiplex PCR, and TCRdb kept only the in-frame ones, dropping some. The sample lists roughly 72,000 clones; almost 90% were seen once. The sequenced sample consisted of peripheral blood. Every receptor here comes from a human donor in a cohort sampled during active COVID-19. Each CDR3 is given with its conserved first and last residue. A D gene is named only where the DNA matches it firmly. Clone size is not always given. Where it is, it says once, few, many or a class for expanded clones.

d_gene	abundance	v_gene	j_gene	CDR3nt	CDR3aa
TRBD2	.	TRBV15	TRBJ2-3	TGTGCCACCAGCGGAAGACTAGCGCTCACAGATACGCAGTATTTT	CATSGRLALTDTQYF
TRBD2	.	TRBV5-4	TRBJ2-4	TGTGCCAGCAAACCGGGGGGGGCCGCAAACATTCAGTACTTC	CASKPGGAANIQYF
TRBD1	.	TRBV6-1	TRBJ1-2	TGTGCCAGCAGTGAGTTATTGGTGACAGGGGGCAATGATGGCTACACCTTC	CASSELLVTGGNDGYTF
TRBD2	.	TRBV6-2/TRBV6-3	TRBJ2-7	TGTGCCAGCAGTTACGCGGGAGCAAACTACTACGAGCAGTACTTC	CASSYAGANYYEQYF
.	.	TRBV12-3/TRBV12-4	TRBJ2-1	TGTGCCAGCAGTCCAAATTCCTACAATGAGCAGTTCTTC	CASSPNSYNEQFF
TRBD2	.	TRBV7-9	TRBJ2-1	TGTGCCAGCAGTCCCCCTGGGACTAGCGGTCCAAGGGAGCAGTTCTTC	CASSPPGTSGPREQFF
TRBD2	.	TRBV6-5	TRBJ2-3	TGTGCCAGCAGTCGACTAGCGGGAGTAACAGATACGCAGTATTTT	CASSRLAGVTDTQYF
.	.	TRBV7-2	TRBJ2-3	TGTGCCAGCAGCTTGAGGTCGGGGGAAACCACAGATACGCAGTATTTT	CASSLRSGETTDTQYF
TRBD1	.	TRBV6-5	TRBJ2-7	TGTGCCAGCAGTTTCCGCCGGGGACAGGCCTACGAGCAGTACTTC	CASSFRRGQAYEQYF
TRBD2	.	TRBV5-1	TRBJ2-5	TGCGCCAGCAGCCTAGGACTAGCGGGAGTAAGAGAGACCCAGTACTTC	CASSLGLAGVRETQYF
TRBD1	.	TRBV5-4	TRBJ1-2	TGTGCCAGCAGCCCCCGGGACAGCTATGGCTACACCTTC	CASSPRDSYGYTF
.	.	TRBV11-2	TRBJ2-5	TGTGCCAGCAGCTTATTGCGGGGTGCCCAAGAGACCCAGTACTTC	CASSLLRGAQETQYF
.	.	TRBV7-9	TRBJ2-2	TGTGCCAGCAGCTTATCTATAGCGGCGAACACCGGGGAGCTGTTTTTT	CASSLSIAANTGELFF
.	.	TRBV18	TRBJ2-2	TGTGCCAGCCTCACGAGTGGCACCGGGGAGCTGTTTTTT	CASLTSGTGELFF
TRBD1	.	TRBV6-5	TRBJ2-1	TGTGCCAGCAGTTACTCGAGGGGGCCCCACAATGAGCAGTTCTTC	CASSYSRGPHNEQFF
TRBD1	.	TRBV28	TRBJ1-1	TGTGCCAGCAGTTCCGCAGGGGGCACTGAAGCTTTCTTT	CASSSAGGTEAFF
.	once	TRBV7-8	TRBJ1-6	TGTGCCAGCAGTTCCGTCCCTTTACAGGGTTCTAATTCACCCCTCCACTTT	CASSSVPLQGSNSPLHF
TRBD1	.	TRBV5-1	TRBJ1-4	TGCGCCAGCAGCTCTATGGACAGGGAAAAACTGTTTTTT	CASSSMDREKLFF
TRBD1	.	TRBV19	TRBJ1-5	TGTGCCAGTAGTCCCGGGACAGCTAGCAATCAGCCCCAGCATTTT	CASSPGTASNQPQHF
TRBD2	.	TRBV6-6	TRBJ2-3	TGTGCCAGCAGTCCCGGGACTAGCTTGGCAGATACGCAGTATTTT	CASSPGTSLADTQYF
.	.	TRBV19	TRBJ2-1	TGTGCCAGTAGTACAACAGGGAGTTCCTACAATGAGCAGTTCTTC	CASSTTGSSYNEQFF
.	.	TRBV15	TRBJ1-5	TGTGCCACCAGCAGAGCCCCCGGGGGTCTTAATAGCAATCAGCCCCAGCATTTT	CATSRAPGGLNSNQPQHF
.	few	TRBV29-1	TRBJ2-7	TGCAGCGTTGCGGGGGCCTACGAGCAGTACTTC	CSVAGAYEQYF
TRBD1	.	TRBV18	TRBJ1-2	TGTGCCAGCTCACCGGACTGGACAGGGGTGGGCTACACCTTC	CASSPDWTGVGYTF
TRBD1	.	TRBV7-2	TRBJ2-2	TGTGCCAGCCGCGTACAGGGGACCACCGGGGAGCTGTTTTTT	CASRVQGTTGELFF
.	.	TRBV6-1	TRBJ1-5	TGTGCCAGCAGTGACAGGTTTTCAAATCAGCCCCAGCATTTT	CASSDRFSNQPQHF
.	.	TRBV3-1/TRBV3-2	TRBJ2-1	TGTGCCAGCAGCCAAGATTGGGGGGGGGCCTTCGATGAGCAGTTCTTC	CASSQDWGGAFDEQFF
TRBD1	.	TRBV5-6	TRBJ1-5	TGTGCCAGCAGCAATGACAGGGTCGGGCAGCCCCAGCATTTT	CASSNDRVGQPQHF
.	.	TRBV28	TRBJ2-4	TGTGCCAGCAGTTTATGGGGGAGTTTTGCCAAAAACATTCAGTACTTC	CASSLWGSFAKNIQYF
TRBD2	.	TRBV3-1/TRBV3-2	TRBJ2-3	TGTGCCAGCAGCCGAGCGGGAAGCACAGATACGCAGTATTTT	CASSRAGSTDTQYF
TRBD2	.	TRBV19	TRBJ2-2	TGTGCCAGTAGTATAGATAGGACTAGCGGGAGAGGGAACACCGGGGAGCTGTTTTTT	CASSIDRTSGRGNTGELFF
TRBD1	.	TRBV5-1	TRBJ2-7	TGCGCCAGCAGCCTGGTTGCCGGGACAGACTACGAGCAGTACTTC	CASSLVAGTDYEQYF
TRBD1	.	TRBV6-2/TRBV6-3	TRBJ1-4	TGTGCCAGCAGTTCCAGAGGGACAGGGAGGCGTGAAAAACTGTTTTTT	CASSSRGTGRREKLFF
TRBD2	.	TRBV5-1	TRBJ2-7	TGCGCCAGCAGGCTAGCGGATACCTACGAGCAGTACTTC	CASRLADTYEQYF
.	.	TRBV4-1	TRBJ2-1	TGCGCCAGCAGCCAAGGGATGGTAAGAGGGAATGAGCAGTTCTTC	CASSQGMVRGNEQFF
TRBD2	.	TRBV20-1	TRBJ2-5	TGCAGTGCTAGTAATGCGCGGGAGAAACCTGCCGAGACCCAGTACTTC	CSASNAREKPAETQYF
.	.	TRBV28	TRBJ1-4	TGTGCCAGCAGTTTATTCGGGGTTAATGAAAAACTGTTTTTT	CASSLFGVNEKLFF
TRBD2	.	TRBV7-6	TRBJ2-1	TGTGCCAGCAGCTTAAGGTCGGGAGGAAACAAGTTTTACTATGAGCAGTTCTTC	CASSLRSGGNKFYYEQFF
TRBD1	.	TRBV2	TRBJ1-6	TGTGCCAGCAGAGGACAGGGGAAAGATTCACCCCTCCACTTT	CASRGQGKDSPLHF